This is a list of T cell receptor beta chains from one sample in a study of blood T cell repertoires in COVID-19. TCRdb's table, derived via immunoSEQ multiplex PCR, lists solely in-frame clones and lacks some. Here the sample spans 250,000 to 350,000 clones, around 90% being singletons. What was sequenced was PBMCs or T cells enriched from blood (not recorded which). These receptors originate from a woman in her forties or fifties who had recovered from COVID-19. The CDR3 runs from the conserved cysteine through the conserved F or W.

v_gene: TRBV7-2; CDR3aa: CASSLGTRFYFF
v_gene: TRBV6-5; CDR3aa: CASSSGSGSSYNEQFF
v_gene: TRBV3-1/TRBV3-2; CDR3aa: CASSPSVSSGLAQYSYEQYF
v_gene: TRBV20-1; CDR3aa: CSASRVDSSYNSPLHF
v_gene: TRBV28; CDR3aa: CASSPDRAASPLHF
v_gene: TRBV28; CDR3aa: CASSSVRFRTGPVNSPLHF
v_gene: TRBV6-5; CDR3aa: CASSYSPGRGNIQYF
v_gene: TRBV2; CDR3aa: CASSQGLAAYEQYF
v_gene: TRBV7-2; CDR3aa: CASSFRQGAGYGYTF
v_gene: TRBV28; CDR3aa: CASSLGRRGQWPQHF
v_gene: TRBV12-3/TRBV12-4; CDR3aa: CASSPRGLALYF
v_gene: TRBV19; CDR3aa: CASSILHRSSSYEQYF
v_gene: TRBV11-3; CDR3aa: CASSLRDSPTDTQYF
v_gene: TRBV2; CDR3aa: CAATGAPNTEAFF
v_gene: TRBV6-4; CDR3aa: CASSEGGDSPLHF
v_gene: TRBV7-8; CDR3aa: CASSFGGTYEQYF
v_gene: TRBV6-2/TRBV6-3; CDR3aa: CASSLRQGGPLHF
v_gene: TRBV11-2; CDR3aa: CASSWSIAGGPGGELFF
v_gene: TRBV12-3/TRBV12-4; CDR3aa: CASLAGLQETQYF
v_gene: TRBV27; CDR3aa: CASTPAGGPQNEQYF
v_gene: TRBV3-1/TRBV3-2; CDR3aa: CASSRIAGTGELFF
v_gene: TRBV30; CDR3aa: CAWSIGRTATNEKLFF
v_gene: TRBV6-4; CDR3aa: CASKELASGYNEQFF
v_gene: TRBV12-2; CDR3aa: CASRLNQVYTEAFF
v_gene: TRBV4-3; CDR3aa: CASSHQQGGVYGYTF
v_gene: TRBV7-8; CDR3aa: CASSRGLEQTQYF
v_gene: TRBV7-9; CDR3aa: CASSPLQGSSKNIQYF
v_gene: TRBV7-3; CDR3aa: CASAAGVNEKLFF
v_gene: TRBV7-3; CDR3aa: CASSEFGAKKGGGPYNEQFF
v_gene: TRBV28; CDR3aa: CASTKGLAGRYEQYF
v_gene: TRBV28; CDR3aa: CASSLPGYEQYF
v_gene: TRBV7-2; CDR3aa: CASNSGSMNTEAFF
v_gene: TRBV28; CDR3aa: CASSSGTNYEQYF
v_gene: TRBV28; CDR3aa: CASTPGGPPLHF
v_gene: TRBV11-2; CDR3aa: CASSPRTGRNTEAFF
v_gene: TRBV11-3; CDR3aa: CASSLEGVNSPLHF
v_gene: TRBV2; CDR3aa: CASSGGLTSTDTQYF
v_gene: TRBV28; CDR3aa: CASNPSSGRTYEQYF
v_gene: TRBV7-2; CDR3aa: CASSSRRGLYF
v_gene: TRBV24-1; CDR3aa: CATSDAGTGVYGYTF
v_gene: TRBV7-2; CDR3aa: CASSRGGSGVGQYF
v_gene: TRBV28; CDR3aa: CASRDRGRSVTDTQYF
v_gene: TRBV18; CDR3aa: CASRQNNGGTEAFF
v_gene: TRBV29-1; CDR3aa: CSVIRGRRTEAFF
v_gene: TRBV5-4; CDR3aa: CASRRAGGNGYTF
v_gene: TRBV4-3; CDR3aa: CASSIGTGVNYGYTF
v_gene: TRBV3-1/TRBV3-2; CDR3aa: CASSGGARGRGYTF
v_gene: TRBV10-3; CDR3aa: CANRGQDSPLHF
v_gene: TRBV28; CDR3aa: CASTTGGGGLDEAFF
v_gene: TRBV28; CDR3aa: CASSLLQTGELYEQYF
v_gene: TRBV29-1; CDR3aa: CSEGSGGETQYF
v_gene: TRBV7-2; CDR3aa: CASSPRTSAVAEQYF
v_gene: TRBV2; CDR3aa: CASSDLGTGGEKLFF
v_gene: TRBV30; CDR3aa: CAWTPGGTGANYGYTF
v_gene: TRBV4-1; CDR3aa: CASSSTLAGGVYNEQFF
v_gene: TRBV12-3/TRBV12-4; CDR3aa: CASSRQELYEQYF